The rows below give T cell receptor beta chains drawn from one sample of a study of T cell changes during pregnancy in multiple sclerosis. Method: immunoSEQ multiplex PCR; TCRdb's copy keeps in-frame clones and lacks some. The data show approximately 47,000 clones, roughly 94% seen once. The sequencing here drew on CD4+ T cells from peripheral blood mononuclear cells, taken in the first trimester of pregnancy. These receptors originate from a female donor with multiple sclerosis, enrolled in a pregnancy study. The CDR3 runs from the conserved cysteine through the conserved F or W. A D gene is named only where the DNA matches it firmly. Not all rows give a size; the values are once, few, many and, for expanded clones, a class.

V gene	J gene	clone size	D gene	CDR3 length	CDR3 DNA	CDR3 protein
TRBV19	TRBJ1-5	-	-	14	TGTGCCATATCGACGGGGGATAGCAATCAGCCCCAGCATTTT	CAISTGDSNQPQHF
TRBV15	TRBJ2-7	-	TRBD1	15	TGTGCCACCAGCAGATGGACAGGGGGCTCCTACGAGCAGTACTTC	CATSRWTGGSYEQYF
TRBV29-1	TRBJ2-6	-	TRBD2	15	TGCAGCGTGCCCCTCGGGAGGTCTGGGGCCAACGTCCTGACTTTC	CSVPLGRSGANVLTF
TRBV21-1	TRBJ2-7	-	-	17	TGTGCCAGCAGCAACCATGGCACAGGGGGCGCCTCCTACGAGCAGTACTTC	CASSNHGTGGASYEQYF
TRBV19	TRBJ2-5	-	TRBD2	15	TGTGCCAGTAGTATTTCTAGCGGGGGAGCGGAGACCCAGTACTTC	CASSISSGGAETQYF
TRBV30	TRBJ1-2	once	TRBD1	13	TGTGCCTGGAGTTCCGGGACAGGGGATGGCTACACCTTC	CAWSSGTGDGYTF
TRBV18	TRBJ1-2	-	TRBD1	13	TGTGCCAGCTCGCTGACAGGGGAGGACGGCTACACCTTC	CASSLTGEDGYTF
TRBV15	TRBJ1-2	-	-	15	TGTGCCACCAGCAGAGAGGCAGGGAGGAACTATGGCTACACCTTC	CATSREAGRNYGYTF
TRBV11-2	TRBJ2-1	-	TRBD2	14	TGTGCCAGCAGCTTAGATAAACGTAGCGGGGAGCAGTTCTTC	CASSLDKRSGEQFF
TRBV19	TRBJ2-7	-	-	16	TGTGCCAGTAGTATGGCAGGGGCTCTAGGATCCTACGAGCAGTACTTC	CASSMAGALGSYEQYF
TRBV5-1	TRBJ1-2	-	-	19	TGCGCCAGCAGCTTGGCGGTATTTAGTGGCAGACAGGAATTCTATGGCTACACCTTC	CASSLAVFSGRQEFYGYTF
TRBV6-5	TRBJ1-2	-	TRBD1	13	TGTGCCAGCCACACAGGGGGCCGAGGCGGCTACACCTTC	CASHTGGRGGYTF
TRBV10-1	TRBJ1-1	-	-	13	TGCGCCAGCAGTGACGAAGGGGGAACTGAAGCTTTCTTT	CASSDEGGTEAFF
TRBV11-3	TRBJ2-7	once	-	13	TGTGCCAGCAGCTCAGGGGCCACCTACGAGCAGTACTTC	CASSSGATYEQYF
TRBV28	TRBJ1-2	-	TRBD1	13	TGTGCCAGCAACGGACAGGGCGACTATGGCTACACCTTC	CASNGQGDYGYTF
TRBV19	TRBJ2-3	-	-	15	TGTGCCAGTAGTCGGGACATAGCAGGCACAGATACGCAGTATTTT	CASSRDIAGTDTQYF
TRBV7-9	TRBJ2-1	-	-	11	TGTGCCAGCAGCAACAGTAATGAGCAGTTCTTC	CASSNSNEQFF
TRBV18	TRBJ1-2	-	TRBD1	15	TGTGCCAGCTCACCAGGACAGGGACGCAACTATGGCTACACCTTC	CASSPGQGRNYGYTF
TRBV18	TRBJ2-5	-	TRBD2	16	TGTGCCAGCTCACCGGCTAGCGGGGGCCTGGGGGAGACCCAGTACTTC	CASSPASGGLGETQYF
TRBV7-6	TRBJ2-7	-	TRBD2	18	TGTGCCAGCAGCTTAGCGGCATCTAGCGGGGGACTAACCTACGAGCAGTACTTC	CASSLAASSGGLTYEQYF
TRBV5-1	TRBJ2-5	-	TRBD2	16	TGCGCCAGCAGCTGGGGGACTAGCGGGGGTTCAGAGACCCAGTACTTC	CASSWGTSGGSETQYF
TRBV6-1	TRBJ1-1	-	-	14	TGTGCCAGCAGTGAACTGGTCAGAAACACTGAAGCTTTCTTT	CASSELVRNTEAFF
TRBV7-2	TRBJ2-1	-	-	14	TGTGCCAGCAGCTTAGTGGACGGGGACAATGAGCAGTTCTTC	CASSLVDGDNEQFF
TRBV30	TRBJ1-1	-	-	13	TGTGCCTGGACCGTACAGGGAAACACTGAAGCTTTCTTT	CAWTVQGNTEAFF
TRBV5-5	TRBJ1-5	-	-	14	TGTGCCAGCAGCTTGGGACAGAGGAATCAGCCCCAGCATTTT	CASSLGQRNQPQHF
TRBV4-1	TRBJ2-1	few	TRBD2	17	TGCGCCAGCAGCGAGGGGCGGGGGAGGGAGAAAGGCAATGAGCAGTTCTTC	CASSEGRGREKGNEQFF
TRBV2	TRBJ1-1	once	TRBD1	13	TGTGCCAGCATTCCGGGACAGGGGACTGAAGCTTTCTTT	CASIPGQGTEAFF
TRBV7-2	TRBJ1-1	-	-	12	TGTGCCAGCAGCTTAGTTCTAGAGAAGGCTTTCTTT	CASSLVLEKAFF
TRBV2	TRBJ2-7	once	TRBD2	15	TGTGCCAGCAGGCTAGCGGGGGGACACCCCGGGGAGCAGTACTTC	CASRLAGGHPGEQYF
TRBV6-5	TRBJ1-1	-	TRBD1	13	TGTGCCAGCAGTACCAGACAGGGGTCGGGAGCTTTCTTT	CASSTRQGSGAFF
TRBV6-1	TRBJ2-3	-	-	14	TGTGCCAGCAGTGATCCCTCGGGGGCAGATACGCAGTATTTT	CASSDPSGADTQYF
TRBV29-1	TRBJ2-1	-	TRBD1	14	TGCAGCGGTGGAGCGACAGGGCTCTACAATGAGCAGTTCTTC	CSGGATGLYNEQFF
TRBV7-2	TRBJ2-3	-	-	14	TGTGCCAGCAGCTTACGGGGGATCACAGATACGCAGTATTTT	CASSLRGITDTQYF
TRBV21-1	TRBJ2-7	-	-	15	TGTGCCAGCAGCAAAGCGGGACAGTCCATCTACGAGCAGTACTTC	CASSKAGQSIYEQYF
TRBV2	TRBJ1-5	once	TRBD1	15	TGTGCCAGCAGGCCGGGACAGCATAGCAATCAGCCCCAGCATTTT	CASRPGQHSNQPQHF
TRBV18	TRBJ2-7	-	-	12	TGTGCCAGCTCACGGCCAGGTGACGAGCAGTACTTC	CASSRPGDEQYF
TRBV10-3	TRBJ1-6	-	TRBD1	12	TGTGCCATAGGACAGGGGAATTCACCCCTCCACTTT	CAIGQGNSPLHF
TRBV5-4	TRBJ2-2	-	TRBD2	16	TGTGCCAGCAGAATAAGCGGGGGCGCGAACACCGGGGAGCTGTTTTTT	CASRISGGANTGELFF
TRBV6-1	TRBJ2-1	once	TRBD2	16	TGTGCCAGCAGTGCCGGACTAGCGGGGGGCGGGGATGAGCAGTTCTTC	CASSAGLAGGGDEQFF
TRBV6-1	TRBJ2-1	-	TRBD1	14	TGTGCCAGCACTTCGGGACAGAACTACAATGAGCAGTTCTTC	CASTSGQNYNEQFF
TRBV5-4	TRBJ2-1	-	TRBD2	16	TGTGCCAGCAGCCAGAGCGGGGGGAGGTCCTACAATGAGCAGTTCTTC	CASSQSGGRSYNEQFF
TRBV5-1	TRBJ2-1	-	-	13	TGCGCCAGCAGCTTGGGTCGGGGCAATGAGCAGTTCTTC	CASSLGRGNEQFF
TRBV11-2	TRBJ2-7	-	-	14	TGTGCCAGCAGCTTAGATCGGGGGATCGAGGAGCAGTACTTC	CASSLDRGIEEQYF
TRBV6-5	TRBJ2-5	-	TRBD1	14	TGTGCCAGCAGTTCACCGGGACAGGGGGAGACCCAGTACTTC	CASSSPGQGETQYF
TRBV2	TRBJ2-1	-	TRBD1	13	TGTGCCAGCAACCGGGACAGGGACAATGAGCAGTTCTTC	CASNRDRDNEQFF
TRBV2	TRBJ1-5	-	TRBD1	16	TGTGCCAGCAAAAGACAGGGGGACCGGAGCAATCAGCCCCAGCATTTT	CASKRQGDRSNQPQHF